The present TCR beta chain was sequenced within a study of cytomegalovirus exposure and HLA in healthy donors. Study-level points and caveats: In a later analysis, an Asian-associated ancestry cluster reportedly showed fewer N-insertions than the roughly 700-donor mean.

V shed 3 bases and J shed 5 bases, with 10 bases lying between them. CDR1 and CDR2 (germline): MDHEN, SYDVKM. The CDR3 has 13 amino acids. The primer mix had 60 Vbeta and 13 Jbeta primers. Some clones are missing from TCRdb's copy, which holds only in-frame ones; the method was immunoSEQ multiplex PCR. The repertoire has some 150,000 clones, approximately 9% of them found once; the top ten carry around 1.9%. On this clone: Its antigen is as yet unknown.

Healthy bone marrow donors made up the donors. This chain connects TRBV28 to TRBJ1-1, with D maybe TRBD1 (5 bases). The sequence came from a male donor in good health and CMV-seronegative. Source material: PBMCs. CDR3 sequence (DNA): TGTGCCAGCAGTTTCGGGGGGGGGACTGAAGCTTTCTTT. Protein sequence: CASSFGGGTEAFF.